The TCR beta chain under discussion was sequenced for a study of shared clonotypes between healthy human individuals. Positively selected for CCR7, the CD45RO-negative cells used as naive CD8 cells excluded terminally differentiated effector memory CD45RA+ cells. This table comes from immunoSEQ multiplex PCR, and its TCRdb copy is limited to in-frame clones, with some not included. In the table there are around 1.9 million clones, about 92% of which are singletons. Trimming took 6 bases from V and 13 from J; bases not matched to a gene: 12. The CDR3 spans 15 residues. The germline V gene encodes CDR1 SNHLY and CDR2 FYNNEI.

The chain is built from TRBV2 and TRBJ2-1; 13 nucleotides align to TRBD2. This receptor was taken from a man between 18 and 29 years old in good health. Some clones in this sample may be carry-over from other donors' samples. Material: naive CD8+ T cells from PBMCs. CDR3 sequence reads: CASRPGTSGIPRQFF. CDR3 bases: TGTGCCAGCAGGCCCGGGACTAGCGGGATCCCCCGTCAGTTCTTC.